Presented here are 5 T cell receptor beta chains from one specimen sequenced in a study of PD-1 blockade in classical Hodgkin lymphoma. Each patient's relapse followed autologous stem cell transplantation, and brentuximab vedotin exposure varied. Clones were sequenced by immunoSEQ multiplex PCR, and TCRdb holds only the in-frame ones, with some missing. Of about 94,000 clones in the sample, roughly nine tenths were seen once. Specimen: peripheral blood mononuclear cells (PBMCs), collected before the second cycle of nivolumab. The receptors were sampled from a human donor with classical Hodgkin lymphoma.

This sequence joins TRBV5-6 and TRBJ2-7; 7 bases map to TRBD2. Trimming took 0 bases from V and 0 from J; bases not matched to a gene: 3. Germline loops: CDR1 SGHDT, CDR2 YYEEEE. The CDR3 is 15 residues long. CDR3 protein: CASSLGLADSYEQYF. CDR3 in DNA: TGTGCCAGCAGCTTGGGCCTAGCGGACTCCTACGAGCAGTACTTC.

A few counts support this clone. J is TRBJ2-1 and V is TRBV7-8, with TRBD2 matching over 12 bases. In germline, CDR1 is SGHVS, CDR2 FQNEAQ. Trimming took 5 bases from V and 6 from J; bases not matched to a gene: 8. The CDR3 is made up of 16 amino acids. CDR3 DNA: TGTGCCAGCAGCCTCGGACTAGCGGGAATACGCAATGAGCAGTTCTTC. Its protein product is CASSLGLAGIRNEQFF.

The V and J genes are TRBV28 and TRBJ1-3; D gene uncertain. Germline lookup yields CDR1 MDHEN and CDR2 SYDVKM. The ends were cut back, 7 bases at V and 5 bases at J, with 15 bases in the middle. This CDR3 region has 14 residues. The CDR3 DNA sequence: TGTGCCAGCATAAAGATTGTGGGAAGAAACACCATATATTTT. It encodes CASIKIVGRNTIYF.

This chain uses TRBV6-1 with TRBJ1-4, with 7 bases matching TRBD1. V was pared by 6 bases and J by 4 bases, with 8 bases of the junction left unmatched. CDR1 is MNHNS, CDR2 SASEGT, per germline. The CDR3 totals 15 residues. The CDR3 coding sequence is TGTGCCAGCAGCCGGGACAGACTATTTAATGAAAAACTGTTTTTT. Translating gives CASSRDRLFNEKLFF.

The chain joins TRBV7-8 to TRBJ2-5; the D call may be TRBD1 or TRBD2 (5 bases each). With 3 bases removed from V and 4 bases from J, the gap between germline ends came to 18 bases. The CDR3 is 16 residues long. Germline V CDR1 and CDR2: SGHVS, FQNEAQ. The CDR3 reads CASSFLPWGLRETQYF. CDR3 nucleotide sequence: TGTGCCAGCAGCTTCCTACCTTGGGGGTTGCGAGAGACCCAGTACTTC.